The present T cell receptor beta chain was sequenced within a study of T cell clones after liver transplantation. Assay: immunoSEQ multiplex PCR; the TCRdb copy retains only in-frame clones and omits some. Among some 80,000 clones listed, around four fifths were seen once. J gave up 6 bases and V 4 bases, and 5 bases lay outside the gene matches. The CDR3 covers 14 residues. CDR1 and CDR2 from the germline V gene are LGHNA and YNFKEQ. The TCR comes from a human patient who received a liver transplant. Some T cells may be provided by the graft donor. The starting material was CD4+ T cells from blood, obtained around 50 months after liver transplant. The genes are TRBV4-2 and TRBJ2-1; 8 bases are shared with TRBD2. CDR3 in DNA: TGTGCCAGCAGCCTTAGCGGGGCTATCAATGAGCAGTTCTTC. Translated, it gives CASSLSGAINEQFF.